The rows below give T cell receptor beta chains drawn from one sample of a study of cytomegalovirus exposure and HLA in healthy donors. Using immunoSEQ multiplex PCR, the repertoire was profiled, and TCRdb retains in-frame clones only, with some absent. This repertoire shows 140,000 or so clones, roughly a tenth found once; its top ten account for around 1.9%. The material sequenced was PBMCs. The source of these receptors is a male donor in good health and CMV-seronegative. The conserved cysteine and the conserved F or W are not part of the CDR3 here.

v_gene	j_gene	CDR3aa
TRBV28	TRBJ1-2	ASSLNRVDGYT
TRBV4-1	TRBJ2-1	ASSQDDIRDSYNEQF
TRBV5-1	TRBJ2-1	ASSTYLGVSSYNEQF
TRBV20-1	TRBJ2-5	SAHLETQY
TRBV23-1	TRBJ2-2	ASKGGVRGNANTGELF
TRBV5-5	TRBJ1-1	ASSLTGVETEAF
TRBV10-2	TRBJ2-7	ASSWDREGYEQY
TRBV7-2	TRBJ2-7	ASSSQGSYEQY
TRBV29-1	TRBJ2-7	SVPGESSYEQY
TRBV19	TRBJ1-5	ASTPTDYSNQPQH
TRBV5-1	TRBJ1-1	ASSQNPGSTEAF
TRBV6-1	TRBJ1-2	ASSGRQGFQEGYT
TRBV7-8	TRBJ1-1	ASSLASRPNTEAF
TRBV5-1	TRBJ2-1	ASSPDKSSYNEQF
TRBV5-1	TRBJ1-1	ASSLEVDGGGSGAF
TRBV5-1	TRBJ2-2	ASSLELAGTGELF
TRBV5-4	TRBJ1-4	ASSLRGREKLF
TRBV7-9	TRBJ2-2	ASSLAGPNTGELF
TRBV27	TRBJ2-7	ASSSRSHHYEQY
TRBV6-6	TRBJ1-2	ASSPNPGGNNYGYT
TRBV9	TRBJ2-1	ASSVGASGSSYNEQF
TRBV28	TRBJ1-3	ASSLPPNTIY
TRBV28	TRBJ2-7	ASGGGGEQY
TRBV18	TRBJ1-2	ASSPPGRGSSYT
TRBV9	TRBJ1-6	ASSVGRGGNSPLH
TRBV6-4	TRBJ2-3	ASSDAPSSSDTQY
TRBV5-4	TRBJ2-1	ASSWGSGRDGEQF
TRBV28	TRBJ2-7	ASSLAAGTYEQY
TRBV28	TRBJ1-2	ASSDTFYGYT
TRBV27	TRBJ2-1	ASSPEEGSYNEQF
TRBV4-3	TRBJ2-6	ASSQAPGQGFSGANVLT
TRBV28	TRBJ2-1	ASSAELASGSNEQF
TRBV29-1	TRBJ1-4	SVGTGGFEKLF
TRBV6-1	TRBJ1-1	ASSDGREVTEAF
TRBV4-3	TRBJ2-1	ASSPGLQVNNEQF
TRBV21-1	TRBJ1-5	ASSKVVRGQPQH
TRBV6-5	TRBJ1-6	ASSSDRGVGSPLH
TRBV5-8	TRBJ2-2	ASSGPAVLAGGPDTGELF
TRBV6-4	TRBJ1-2	ASSLRPKSGNYGYT
TRBV5-4	TRBJ2-4	ASSLDGLAGGAKNIQY